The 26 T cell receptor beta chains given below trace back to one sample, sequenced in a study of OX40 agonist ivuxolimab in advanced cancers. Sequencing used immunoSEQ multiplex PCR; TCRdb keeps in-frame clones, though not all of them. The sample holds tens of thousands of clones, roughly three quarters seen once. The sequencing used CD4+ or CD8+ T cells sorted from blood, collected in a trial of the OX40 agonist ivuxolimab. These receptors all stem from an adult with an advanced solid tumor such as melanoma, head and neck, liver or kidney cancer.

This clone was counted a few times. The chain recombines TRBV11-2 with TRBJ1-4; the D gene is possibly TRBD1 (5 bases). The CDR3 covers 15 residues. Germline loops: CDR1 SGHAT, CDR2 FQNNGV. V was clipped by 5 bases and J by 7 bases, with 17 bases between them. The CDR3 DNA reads TGTGCCAGCAGCCCCGGGTGGGGAAGGGGTGAAAAACTGTTTTTT. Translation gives CASSPGWGRGEKLFF.

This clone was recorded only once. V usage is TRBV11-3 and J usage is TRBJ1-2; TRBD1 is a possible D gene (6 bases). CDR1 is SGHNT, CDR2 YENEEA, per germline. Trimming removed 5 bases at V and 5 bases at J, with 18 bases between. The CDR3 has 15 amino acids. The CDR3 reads CASSQGIRQVYGYTF. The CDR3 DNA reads TGTGCCAGCAGCCAGGGGATTAGACAAGTTTATGGCTACACCTTC.

This CDR3 is CASSLGGLYEQYF. The CDR3 nucleotides read TGCGCCAGCAGCTTGGGGGGCCTCTACGAGCAGTACTTC. V usage is TRBV5-1 and J usage is TRBJ2-7; D possibly corresponds to TRBD1 (5 bases). The CDR3 extends over 13 amino acids. Germline CDR1 SGHRS, CDR2 YFSETQ. Trimming removed 0 bases from V and 3 bases from J, with 7 bases in between. Full variable domain (remainder filled in from reference TRBV5-1 and TRBJ2-7): KAGVTQTPRYLIKTRGQQVTLSCSPISGHRSVSWYQQTPGQGLQFLFEYFSETQRNKGNFPGRFSGRQFSNSRSEMNVSTLELGDSALYLCASSLGGLYEQYFGPGTRLTVT.

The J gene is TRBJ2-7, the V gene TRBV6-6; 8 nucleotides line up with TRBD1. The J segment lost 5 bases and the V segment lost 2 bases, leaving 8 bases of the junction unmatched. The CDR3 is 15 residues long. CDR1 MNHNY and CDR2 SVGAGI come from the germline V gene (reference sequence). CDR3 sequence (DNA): TGTGCCAGCAGTTACCGGACAGGGAGAAGGAACGAGCAGTACTTC. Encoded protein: CASSYRTGRRNEQYF.

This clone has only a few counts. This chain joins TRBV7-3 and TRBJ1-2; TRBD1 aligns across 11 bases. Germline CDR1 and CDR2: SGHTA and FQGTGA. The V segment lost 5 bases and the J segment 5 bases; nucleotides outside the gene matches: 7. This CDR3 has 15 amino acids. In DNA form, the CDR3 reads TGTGCCAGCAGCGAGGGACAGGGGGAAGGATATGGCTACACCTTC. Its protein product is CASSEGQGEGYGYTF.

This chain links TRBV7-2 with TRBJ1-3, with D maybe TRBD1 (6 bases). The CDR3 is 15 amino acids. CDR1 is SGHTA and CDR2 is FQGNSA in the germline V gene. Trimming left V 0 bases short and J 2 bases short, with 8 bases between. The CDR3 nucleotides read TGTGCCAGCAGCTTAGCAGGGGGGGCTGGAAACACCATATATTTT. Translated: CASSLAGGAGNTIYF.

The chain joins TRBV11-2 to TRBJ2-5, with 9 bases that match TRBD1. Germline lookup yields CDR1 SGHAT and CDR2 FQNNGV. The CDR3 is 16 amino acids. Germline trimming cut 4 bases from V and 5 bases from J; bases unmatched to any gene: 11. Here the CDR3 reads CASSWALQGARETQYF. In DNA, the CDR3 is TGTGCCAGCAGCTGGGCCTTACAGGGGGCAAGGGAGACCCAGTACTTC.

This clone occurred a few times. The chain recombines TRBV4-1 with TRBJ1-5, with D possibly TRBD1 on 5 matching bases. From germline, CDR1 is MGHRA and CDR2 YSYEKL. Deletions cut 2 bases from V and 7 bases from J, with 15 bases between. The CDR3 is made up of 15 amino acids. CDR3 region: CASSQLGEVGQPQHF. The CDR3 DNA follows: TGCGCCAGCAGCCAATTGGGGGAGGTCGGGCAGCCCCAGCATTTT.

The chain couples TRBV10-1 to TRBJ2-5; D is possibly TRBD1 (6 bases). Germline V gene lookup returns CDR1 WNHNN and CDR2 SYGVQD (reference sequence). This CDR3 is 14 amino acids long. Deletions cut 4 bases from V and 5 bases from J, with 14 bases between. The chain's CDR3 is CASSVQTGLETQYF. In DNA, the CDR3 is TGCGCCAGCAGTGTACAGACAGGTTTGGAGACCCAGTACTTC.

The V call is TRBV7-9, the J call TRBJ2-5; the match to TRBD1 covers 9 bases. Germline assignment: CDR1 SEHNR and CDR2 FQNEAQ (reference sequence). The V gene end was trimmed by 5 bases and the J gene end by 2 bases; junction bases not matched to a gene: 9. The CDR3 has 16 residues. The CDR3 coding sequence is TGTGCCAGCAGCCCTCATCCGGGACAGGGACAAGAGACCCAGTACTTC. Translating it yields CASSPHPGQGQETQYF.

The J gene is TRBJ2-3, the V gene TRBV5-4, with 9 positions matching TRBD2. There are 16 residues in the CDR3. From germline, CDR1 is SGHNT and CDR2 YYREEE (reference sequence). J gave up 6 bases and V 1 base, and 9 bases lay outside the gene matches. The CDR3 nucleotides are TGTGCCAGCAGCTTGTCAGCGGGGGGCCCATCTGATACGCAGTATTTT. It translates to CASSLSAGGPSDTQYF.

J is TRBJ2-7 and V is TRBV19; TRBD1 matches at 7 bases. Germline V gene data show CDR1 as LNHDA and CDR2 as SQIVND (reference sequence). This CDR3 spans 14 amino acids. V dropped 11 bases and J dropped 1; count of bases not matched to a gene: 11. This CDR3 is CASKSGTESYEQYF. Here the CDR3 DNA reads TGTGCCTCTAAGTCCGGGACAGAATCCTACGAGCAGTACTTC. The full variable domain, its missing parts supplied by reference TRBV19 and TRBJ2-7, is DGGITQSPKYLFRKEGQNVTLSCEQNLNHDAMYWYRQDPGQGLRLIYYSQIVNDFQKGDIAEGYSVSREKKESFPLTVTSAQKNPTAFYLCASKSGTESYEQYFGPGTRLTVT.

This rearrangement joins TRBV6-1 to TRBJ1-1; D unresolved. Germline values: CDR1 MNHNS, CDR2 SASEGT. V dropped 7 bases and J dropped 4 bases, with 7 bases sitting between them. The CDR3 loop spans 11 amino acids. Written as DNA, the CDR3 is TGTGCCAGCAAGCGTCCCACTGAAGCTTTCTTT. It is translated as CASKRPTEAFF.

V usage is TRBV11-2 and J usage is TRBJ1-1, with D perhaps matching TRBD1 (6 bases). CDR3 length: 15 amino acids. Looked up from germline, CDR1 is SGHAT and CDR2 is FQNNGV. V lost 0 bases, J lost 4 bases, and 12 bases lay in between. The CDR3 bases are TGTGCCAGCAGCTTAGATCGCGTGGGGGCCACTGAAGCTTTCTTT. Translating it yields CASSLDRVGATEAFF. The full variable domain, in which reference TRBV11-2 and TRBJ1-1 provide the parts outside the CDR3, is EAGVAQSPRYKIIEKRQSVAFWCNPISGHATLYWYQQILGQGPKLLIQFQNNGVVDDSQLPKDRFSAERLKGVDSTLKIQPAKLEDSAVYLCASSLDRVGATEAFFGQGTRLTVV.

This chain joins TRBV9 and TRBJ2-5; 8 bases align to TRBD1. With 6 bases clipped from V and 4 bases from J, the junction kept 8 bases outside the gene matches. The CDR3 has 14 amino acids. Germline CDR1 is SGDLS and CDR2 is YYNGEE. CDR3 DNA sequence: TGTGCCAGCACCATCGGACAGGGTGGAGAGACCCAGTACTTC. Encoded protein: CASTIGQGGETQYF.

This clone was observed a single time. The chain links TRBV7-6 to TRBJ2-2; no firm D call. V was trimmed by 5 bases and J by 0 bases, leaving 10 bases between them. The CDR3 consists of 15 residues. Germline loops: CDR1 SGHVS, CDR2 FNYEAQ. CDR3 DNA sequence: TGTGCCAGCAGCCCGGCAGGAGCGAACACCGGGGAGCTGTTTTTT. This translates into CASSPAGANTGELFF. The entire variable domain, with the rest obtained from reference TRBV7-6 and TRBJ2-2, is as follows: GAGVSQSPRYKVTKRGQDVALRCDPISGHVSLYWYRQALGQGPEFLTYFNYEAQQDKSGLPNDRFSAERPEGSISTLTIQRTEQRDSAMYRCASSPAGANTGELFFGEGSRLTVL.

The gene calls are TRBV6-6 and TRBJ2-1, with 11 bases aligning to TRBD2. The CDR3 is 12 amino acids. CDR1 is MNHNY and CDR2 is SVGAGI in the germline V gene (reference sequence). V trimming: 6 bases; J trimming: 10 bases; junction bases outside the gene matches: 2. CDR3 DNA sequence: TGTGCCAGCAGGGGGACTAGCGGCGAGCAGTTCTTC. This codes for CASRGTSGEQFF.

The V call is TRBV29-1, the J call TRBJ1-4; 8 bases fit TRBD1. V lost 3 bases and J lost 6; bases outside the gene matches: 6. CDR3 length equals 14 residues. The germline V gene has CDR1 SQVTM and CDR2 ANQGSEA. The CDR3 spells CSVDPTGDDEKLFF. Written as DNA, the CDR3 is TGCAGCGTTGACCCGACAGGGGACGATGAAAAACTGTTTTTT.

The DNA for the CDR3 is TGTGCCAGCAGCTTTAGACAGTCGCTTAGCTATGGCTACACCTTC. Translation: CASSFRQSLSYGYTF. The rearrangement uses TRBV7-9 and TRBJ1-2; TRBD1 might be the D (5 bases). The CDR3 loop spans 15 amino acids. The V gene lost 3 bases and the J gene lost 4 bases, with 15 bases spanning the gap. The germline CDR1 and CDR2 sequences are SEHNR and FQNEAQ (reference sequence).

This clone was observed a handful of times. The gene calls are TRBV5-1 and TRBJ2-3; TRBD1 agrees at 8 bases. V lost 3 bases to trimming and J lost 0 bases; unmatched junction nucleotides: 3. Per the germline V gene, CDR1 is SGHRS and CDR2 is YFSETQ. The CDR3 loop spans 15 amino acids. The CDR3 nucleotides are TGCGCCAGCAGCTCCGGGACAGGTAGCACAGATACGCAGTATTTT. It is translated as CASSSGTGSTDTQYF.

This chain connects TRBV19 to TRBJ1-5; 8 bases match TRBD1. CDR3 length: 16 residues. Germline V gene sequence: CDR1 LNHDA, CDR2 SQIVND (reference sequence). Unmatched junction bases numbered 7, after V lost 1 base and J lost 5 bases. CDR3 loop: CASSIAGTGNDQPQHF. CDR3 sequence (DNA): TGTGCCAGTAGTATAGCGGGGACAGGTAACGATCAGCCCCAGCATTTT. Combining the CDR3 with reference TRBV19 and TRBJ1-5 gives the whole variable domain DGGITQSPKYLFRKEGQNVTLSCEQNLNHDAMYWYRQDPGQGLRLIYYSQIVNDFQKGDIAEGYSVSREKKESFPLTVTSAQKNPTAFYLCASSIAGTGNDQPQHFGDGTRLSIL.

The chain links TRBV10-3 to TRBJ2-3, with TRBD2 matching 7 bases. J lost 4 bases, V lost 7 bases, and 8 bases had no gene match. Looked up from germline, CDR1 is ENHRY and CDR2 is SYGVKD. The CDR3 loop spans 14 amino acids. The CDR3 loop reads CAITLGRGADTQYF. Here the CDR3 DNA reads TGTGCCATCACCCTGGGGAGGGGCGCAGATACGCAGTATTTT.

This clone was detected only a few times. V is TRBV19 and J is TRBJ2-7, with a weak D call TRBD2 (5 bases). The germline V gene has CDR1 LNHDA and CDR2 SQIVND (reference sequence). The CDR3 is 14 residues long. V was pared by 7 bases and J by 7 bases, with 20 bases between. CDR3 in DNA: TGTGCCAGTACCCCGGGGTTTCCGTTTGAGGAGCAGTACTTC. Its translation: CASTPGFPFEEQYF. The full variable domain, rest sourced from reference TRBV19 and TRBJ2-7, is DGGITQSPKYLFRKEGQNVTLSCEQNLNHDAMYWYRQDPGQGLRLIYYSQIVNDFQKGDIAEGYSVSREKKESFPLTVTSAQKNPTAFYLCASTPGFPFEEQYFGPGTRLTVT.

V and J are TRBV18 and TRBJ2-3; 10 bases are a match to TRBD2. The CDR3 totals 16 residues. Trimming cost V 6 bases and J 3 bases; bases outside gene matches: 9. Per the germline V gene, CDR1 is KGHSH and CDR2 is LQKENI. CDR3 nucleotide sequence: TGTGCCAGCTCCCGGACTAGCGGATTAGGAACAGATACGCAGTATTTT. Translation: CASSRTSGLGTDTQYF.

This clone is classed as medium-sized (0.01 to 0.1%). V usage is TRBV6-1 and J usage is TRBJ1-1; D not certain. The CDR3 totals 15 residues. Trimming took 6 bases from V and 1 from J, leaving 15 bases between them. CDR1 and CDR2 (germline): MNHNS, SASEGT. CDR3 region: CASRANKVPNTEAFF. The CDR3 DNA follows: TGTGCCAGCAGAGCGAATAAGGTCCCGAACACTGAAGCTTTCTTT.

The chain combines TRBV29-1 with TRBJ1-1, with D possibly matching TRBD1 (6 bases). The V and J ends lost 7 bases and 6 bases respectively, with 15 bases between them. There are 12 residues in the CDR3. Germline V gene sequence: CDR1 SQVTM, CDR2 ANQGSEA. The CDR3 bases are TGCAGCGCCCTCGAAGGGGGAGCTGAAGCTTTCTTT. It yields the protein CSALEGGAEAFF.